The 23 T cell receptor beta chains in this list originate from one sample, sequenced in a study of CD8+ T cells in alopecia areata. Sequencing relied on a cDNA template that was reverse transcribed from extracted RNA. Sequenced by immunoSEQ multiplex PCR; TCRdb stores in-frame clones only, minus some. Found here are around 69,000 clones, roughly 60% of them singletons; the top ten hold about 15%. The starting material was CD8+ T cells sorted from blood, obtained at week 0. Receptors originate from a human donor with alopecia areata.

The V call is TRBV2, the J call TRBJ1-1; TRBD1 matches 8 bases. From germline, CDR1 is SNHLY and CDR2 FYNNEI. CDR3 length: 14 residues. V shed 6 bases, J shed 3 bases, and the junction held 6 bases outside the gene matches. The DNA for the CDR3 is TGTGCCAGCAGGGACGGACAGGGAGACACTGAAGCTTTCTTT. Translating it yields CASRDGQGDTEAFF.

The gene calls are TRBV5-4 and TRBJ1-4, with D possibly matching TRBD1 (5 bases). CDR3 length equals 15 residues. Trimming stripped 5 bases from V and 3 bases from J, with 14 bases between. Looked up from germline, CDR1 is SGHNT and CDR2 is YYREEE (reference sequence). Written as DNA, the CDR3 is TGTGCCAGCAGACAACCGGGGCTCCCTAATGAAAAACTGTTTTTT. It translates to CASRQPGLPNEKLFF.

This clone was seen only a few times. In nucleotides, the CDR3 is TGTGCCACCAGCATAGGAGGGGGGCCGGGGAATGAGCAGTTCTTC. As protein: CATSIGGGPGNEQFF. This chain uses TRBV15 with TRBJ2-1, with D perhaps assigned TRBD1 or TRBD2 (6 bases each). The germline V gene encodes CDR1 LNHNV and CDR2 YYDKDF (reference sequence). CDR3 length: 15 residues. Trimming cost V 4 bases and J 7 bases, with 17 bases left between them.

The J gene is TRBJ2-3, the V gene TRBV27; tentatively, D is TRBD2 (6 bases). V was pared by 2 bases and J by 5 bases, with 14 bases between. The V gene's germline CDR1 is MNHEY and CDR2 SMNVEV (reference sequence). The CDR3 runs 15 residues. The CDR3 loop is CASSLAGRRGDTQYF. Here the CDR3 DNA reads TGTGCCAGCAGTTTAGCGGGGAGGCGGGGAGATACGCAGTATTTT.

The gene calls are TRBV4-3 and TRBJ2-3, with D possibly being TRBD1 or TRBD2 (6 bases each). V lost 0 bases and J 5 bases, leaving 18 bases between the germline ends. Germline V gene sequence: CDR1 LGHNA, CDR2 YSLEER. The CDR3 spans 17 residues. The CDR3: CASSQDSRGVAGDTQYF. The CDR3 DNA reads TGCGCCAGCAGCCAAGATTCTAGGGGGGTAGCAGGAGATACGCAGTATTTT.

This clone was counted a few times. This chain joins TRBV15 and TRBJ2-5; 9 nucleotides agree with TRBD1. The germline gives CDR1 LNHNV, CDR2 YYDKDF (reference sequence). The CDR3 runs 16 residues. Unmatched junction bases numbered 7, after V lost 0 bases and J lost 5 bases. CDR3 region: CATSRDRDRGTETQYF. DNA of the CDR3: TGTGCCACCAGCAGAGATCGCGACAGGGGGACGGAGACCCAGTACTTC.

The rearrangement joins TRBV28 to TRBJ2-7; D gene unclear. Germline CDR1 and CDR2: MDHEN and SYDVKM. This CDR3 is 12 amino acids long. V was cut by 5 bases and J by 3 bases, with 8 bases left in between. The CDR3 region is CASSTSRYEQYF. In DNA form, the CDR3 reads TGTGCCAGCAGTACATCTCGCTACGAGCAGTACTTC.

This clone was recorded a few times. This sequence joins TRBV29-1 and TRBJ2-7; D unclear. The CDR3 sequence is 9 residues long. Looked up from germline, CDR1 is SQVTM and CDR2 is ANQGSEA. V was pared by 8 bases and J by 6 bases, with 8 bases between. CDR3: CSPVSEQYF. For the CDR3, the DNA is TGCAGCCCTGTTAGCGAGCAGTACTTC.

The J gene is TRBJ1-2, the V gene TRBV14; no reliable D call. CDR1 is SGHDN and CDR2 is FVKESK in the germline V gene. CDR3 length equals 14 residues. Deletions cut 1 base from V and 6 bases from J, with 12 bases between. The CDR3 here is CASSQVGEDDGYTF. The DNA of the CDR3 is TGTGCCAGCAGCCAAGTTGGGGAAGACGATGGCTACACCTTC.

This clone has only a few counts. The chain combines TRBV6-6 with TRBJ2-5; the match to TRBD2 covers 8 bases. V shed 2 bases, J shed 3 bases, and the junction held 5 bases outside the gene matches. CDR1 MNHNY and CDR2 SVGAGI come from the germline V gene (reference sequence). The CDR3 contains 15 residues. The CDR3 sequence: CASSYRSGTEETQYF. In DNA, the CDR3 is TGTGCCAGCAGTTACCGTAGCGGGACTGAAGAGACCCAGTACTTC.

The chain uses TRBV5-1 and TRBJ2-1; 10 bases are shared with TRBD2. There are 15 residues in the CDR3. V lost 1 base, J lost 5 bases, and 3 bases stayed unmatched. Per the germline V gene, CDR1 is SGHRS and CDR2 is YFSETQ. CDR3 region: CASSLQLAGNNEQFF. As DNA, the CDR3 is TGCGCCAGCAGCTTGCAACTAGCGGGAAACAATGAGCAGTTCTTC.

This clone was counted between two and nine times. The chain has TRBV30 and TRBJ1-1, with TRBD1 matching 8 bases. The ends lost 4 bases at V and 8 bases at J; junction bases unmatched: 6. There are 12 residues in the CDR3. Germline V gives CDR1 GTSNPN, CDR2 SVGIG (reference sequence). CDR3 loop: CAWTQQGEEAFF. CDR3 sequence (DNA): TGTGCCTGGACCCAACAGGGGGAGGAAGCTTTCTTT.

This clone was counted between two and nine times. The genes are TRBV27 and TRBJ2-1; D possibly uses TRBD1 or TRBD2 (5 bases each). V gave up 2 bases and J gave up 10 bases, with 18 bases separating them. The germline CDR1 and CDR2 sequences are MNHEY and SMNVEV (reference sequence). There are 15 residues in the CDR3. CDR3 region: CASSLGTGSSREQFF. The CDR3 region has the DNA TGTGCCAGCAGTTTAGGGACGGGTAGTTCAAGGGAGCAGTTCTTC.

J is TRBJ2-7 and V is TRBV29-1, with 7 bases that match TRBD2. The length of the CDR3 is 12 residues. Per germline, CDR1 SQVTM and CDR2 ANQGSEA. V was clipped by 1 base and J by 7 bases; unmatched bases: 4. The CDR3: CSVEGGGGEQYF. The CDR3 nucleotides read TGCAGCGTTGAAGGGGGCGGGGGTGAGCAGTACTTC.

This sequence joins TRBV7-9 and TRBJ1-1; TRBD1 might be the D (6 bases). V lost 4 bases to trimming and J lost 4 bases, with 22 bases between them. The germline V gene encodes CDR1 SEHNR and CDR2 FQNEAQ (reference sequence). The CDR3 runs 17 residues. CDR3: CASSSRTDRSSGTEAFF. The CDR3 DNA follows: TGTGCCAGCAGCTCGCGGACGGACAGAAGCTCGGGCACTGAAGCTTTCTTT.

The rearrangement uses TRBV5-4 and TRBJ2-7, with 11 bases lining up with TRBD2. Trimming cost V 0 bases and J 0 bases; bases outside gene matches: 5. This CDR3 has 17 residues. CDR1 SGHNT and CDR2 YYREEE come from the germline V gene (reference sequence). The CDR3 DNA follows: TGTGCCAGCAGCTTGGCTAGCGGGAGGTCTGGCTCCTACGAGCAGTACTTC. Translated: CASSLASGRSGSYEQYF.

This sequence joins TRBV6-5 and TRBJ2-3; D possibly matches TRBD1 or TRBD2 (6 bases each). V lost 4 bases, J lost 10 bases, and 15 bases lay in between. The CDR3 has 13 amino acids. The germline gives CDR1 MNHEY, CDR2 SVGAGI. The CDR3 region has the DNA TGTGCCAGCAGTTTACTACAGGGAGGTGCGCAGTATTTT. As protein: CASSLLQGGAQYF.

The gene calls are TRBV13 and TRBJ2-5, with D perhaps TRBD1 (6 bases). V lost 1 base to trimming and J lost 4 bases, with 7 bases between them. The CDR3 is made up of 13 amino acids. Germline V gene lookup returns CDR1 PRHDT and CDR2 FYEKMQ (reference sequence). The CDR3 protein is CASSLDRAETQYF. For the CDR3, the DNA is TGTGCCAGCAGCTTAGACAGGGCAGAGACCCAGTACTTC.

V gene TRBV29-1 combines with J gene TRBJ1-2; D gene ambiguous. CDR3 length: 12 residues. V was pared by 0 bases and J by 5 bases, with 7 bases between. Looked up from germline, CDR1 is SQVTM and CDR2 is ANQGSEA. DNA of the CDR3: TGCAGCGTTGAAGATGGAAGGTATGGCTACACCTTC. Translation gives CSVEDGRYGYTF.

This chain connects TRBV13 to TRBJ2-7; 11 bases fit TRBD1. Germline trimming cut 6 bases from V and 0 bases from J; bases unmatched to any gene: 10. The V gene's germline CDR1 is PRHDT and CDR2 FYEKMQ (reference sequence). This CDR3 region has 17 residues. The CDR3: CASSEFWDRGNSYEQYF. The CDR3 bases are TGTGCCAGCAGTGAATTTTGGGACAGGGGGAACTCCTACGAGCAGTACTTC. The full variable domain, in which reference TRBV13 and TRBJ2-7 provide the parts outside the CDR3, is AAGVIQSPRHLIKEKRETATLKCYPIPRHDTVYWYQQGPGQDPQFLISFYEKMQSDKGSIPDRFSAQQFSDYHSELNMSSLELGDSALYFCASSEFWDRGNSYEQYFGPGTRLTVT.

This clone is a singleton in its sample. The chain couples TRBV27 to TRBJ1-5; a weak D match, TRBD1 (5 bases). There are 14 residues in the CDR3. The germline V gene encodes CDR1 MNHEY and CDR2 SMNVEV (reference sequence). V was clipped by 3 bases and J by 4 bases, with 10 bases between them. As DNA, the CDR3 is TGTGCCAGCAGTTTCTTATCAGGGAATCAGCCCCAGCATTTT. Translated: CASSFLSGNQPQHF.

V is TRBV4-3 and J is TRBJ2-7; tentatively, D is TRBD2 (5 bases). CDR1 is LGHNA, CDR2 YSLEER, per germline. With 1 base removed from V and 4 bases from J, the gap between germline ends came to 8 bases. CDR3 length equals 13 residues. The CDR3 region is CASSQARGYEQYF. CDR3 in DNA: TGCGCCAGCAGCCAAGCTCGGGGATACGAGCAGTACTTC.

This chain links TRBV29-1 with TRBJ1-1; D is perhaps TRBD1 (5 bases). The V gene lost 3 bases and the J gene lost 1 base, with 15 bases spanning the gap. CDR1 and CDR2 from the germline V gene are SQVTM and ANQGSEA. The CDR3 is 15 residues long. The CDR3 nucleotides read TGCAGCGTTGAGATGTGGGGGATCGGGAACACTGAAGCTTTCTTT. Translated: CSVEMWGIGNTEAFF.